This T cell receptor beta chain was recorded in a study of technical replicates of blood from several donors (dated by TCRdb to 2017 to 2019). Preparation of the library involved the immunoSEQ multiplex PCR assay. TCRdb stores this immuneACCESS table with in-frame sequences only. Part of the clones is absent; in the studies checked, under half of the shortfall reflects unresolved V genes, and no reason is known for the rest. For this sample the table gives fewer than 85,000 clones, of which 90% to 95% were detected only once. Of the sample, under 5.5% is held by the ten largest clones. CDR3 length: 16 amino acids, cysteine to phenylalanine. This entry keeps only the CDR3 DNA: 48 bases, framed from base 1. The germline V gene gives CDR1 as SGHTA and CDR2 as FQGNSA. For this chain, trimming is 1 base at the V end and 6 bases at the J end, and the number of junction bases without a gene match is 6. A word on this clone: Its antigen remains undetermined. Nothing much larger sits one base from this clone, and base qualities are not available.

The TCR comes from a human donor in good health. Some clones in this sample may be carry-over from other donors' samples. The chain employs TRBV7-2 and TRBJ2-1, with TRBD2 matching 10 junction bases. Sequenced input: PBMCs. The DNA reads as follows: TGTGCCAGCAGCTTAGAGAGGCCTAGCGGGAGCAATGAGCAGTTCTTC. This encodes CASSLERPSGSNEQFF.